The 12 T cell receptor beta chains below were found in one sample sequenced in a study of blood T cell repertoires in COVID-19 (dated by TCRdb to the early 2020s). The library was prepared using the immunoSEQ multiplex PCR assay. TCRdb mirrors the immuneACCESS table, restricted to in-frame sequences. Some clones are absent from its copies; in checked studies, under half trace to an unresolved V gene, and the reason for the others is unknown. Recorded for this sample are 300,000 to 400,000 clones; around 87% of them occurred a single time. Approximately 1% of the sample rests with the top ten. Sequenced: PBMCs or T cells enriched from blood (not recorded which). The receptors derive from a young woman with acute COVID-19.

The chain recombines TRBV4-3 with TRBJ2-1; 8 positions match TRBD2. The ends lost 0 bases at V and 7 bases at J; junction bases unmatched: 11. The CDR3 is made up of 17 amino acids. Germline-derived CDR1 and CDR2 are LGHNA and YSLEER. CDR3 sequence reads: CASSQERAGAPWNEQFF. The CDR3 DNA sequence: TGCGCCAGCAGCCAAGAGAGAGCGGGGGCGCCGTGGAATGAGCAGTTCTTC.

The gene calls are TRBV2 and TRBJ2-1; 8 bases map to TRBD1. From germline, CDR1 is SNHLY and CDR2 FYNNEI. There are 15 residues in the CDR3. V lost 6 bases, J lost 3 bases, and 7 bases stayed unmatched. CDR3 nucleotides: TGTGCCAGCAGACCCTCCACAGGGGGCTACAATGAGCAGTTCTTC. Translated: CASRPSTGGYNEQFF. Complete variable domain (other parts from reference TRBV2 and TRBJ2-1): EPEVTQTPSHQVTQMGQEVILRCVPISNHLYFYWYRQILGQKVEFLVSFYNNEISEKSEIFDDQFSVERPDGSNFTLKIRSTKLEDSAMYFCASRPSTGGYNEQFFGPGTRLTVL.

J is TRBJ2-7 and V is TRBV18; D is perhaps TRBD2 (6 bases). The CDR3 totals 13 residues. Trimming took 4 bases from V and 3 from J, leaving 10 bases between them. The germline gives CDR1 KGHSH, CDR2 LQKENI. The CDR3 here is CASSRGANYEQYF. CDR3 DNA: TGTGCCAGCTCACGCGGGGCAAACTACGAGCAGTACTTC.

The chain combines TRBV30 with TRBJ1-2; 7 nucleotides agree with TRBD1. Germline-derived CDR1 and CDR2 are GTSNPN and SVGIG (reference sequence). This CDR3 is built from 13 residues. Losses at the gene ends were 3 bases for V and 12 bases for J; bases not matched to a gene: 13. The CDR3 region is CAWRPGGGGVDTF. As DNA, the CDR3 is TGTGCCTGGAGACCAGGGGGAGGTGGTGTAGACACCTTC.

The CDR3: CASSLDGDTGELFF. In nucleotides, the CDR3 is TGTGCCAGCAGCTTAGACGGGGACACCGGGGAGCTGTTTTTT. The J gene is TRBJ2-2, the V gene TRBV7-9, with a possible D match to TRBD2 (5 bases). The length of the CDR3 is 14 residues. Germline V gene data show CDR1 as SEHNR and CDR2 as FQNEAQ (reference sequence). The V and J ends lost 1 base and 3 bases respectively, with 6 bases between them.

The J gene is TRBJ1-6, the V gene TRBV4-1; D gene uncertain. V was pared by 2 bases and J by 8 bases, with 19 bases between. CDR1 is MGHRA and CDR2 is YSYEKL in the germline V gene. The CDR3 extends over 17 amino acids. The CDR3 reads CASSQRPGETRDSPLHF. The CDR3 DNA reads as TGCGCCAGCAGCCAACGCCCCGGTGAGACCCGGGATTCACCCCTCCACTTT.

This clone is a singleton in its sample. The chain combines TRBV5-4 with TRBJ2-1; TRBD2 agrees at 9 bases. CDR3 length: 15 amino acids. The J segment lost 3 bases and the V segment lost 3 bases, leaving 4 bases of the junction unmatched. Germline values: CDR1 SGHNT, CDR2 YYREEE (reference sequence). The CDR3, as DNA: TGTGCCAGCAGCTCAGGCGGGGGGGTCTACAATGAGCAGTTCTTC. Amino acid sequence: CASSSGGGVYNEQFF.

DNA of the CDR3: TGTGCCAGCAGCCCGGGATGGAGGGTAGGATCACCCCTCCACTTT. Translation gives CASSPGWRVGSPLHF. J is TRBJ1-6 and V is TRBV7-3; D gene ambiguous. The V end was cut by 5 bases, the J end by 10 bases, with 18 bases between. This CDR3 comprises 15 residues. Germline V gene sequence: CDR1 SGHTA, CDR2 FQGTGA.

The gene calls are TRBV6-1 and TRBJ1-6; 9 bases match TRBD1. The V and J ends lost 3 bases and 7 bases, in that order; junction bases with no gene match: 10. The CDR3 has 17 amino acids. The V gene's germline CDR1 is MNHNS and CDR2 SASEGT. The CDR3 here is CASSDGQGSRKNSPLHF. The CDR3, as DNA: TGTGCCAGCAGTGACGGACAGGGGAGCAGGAAAAATTCACCCCTCCACTTT.

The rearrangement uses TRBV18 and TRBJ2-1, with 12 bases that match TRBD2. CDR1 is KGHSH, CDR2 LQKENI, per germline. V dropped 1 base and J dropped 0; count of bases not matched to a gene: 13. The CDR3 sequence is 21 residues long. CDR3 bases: TGTGCCAGCTCACCACGGCCTAGCGGGGGGGTGTCCCTGAGCTCCTACAATGAGCAGTTCTTC. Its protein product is CASSPRPSGGVSLSSYNEQFF.

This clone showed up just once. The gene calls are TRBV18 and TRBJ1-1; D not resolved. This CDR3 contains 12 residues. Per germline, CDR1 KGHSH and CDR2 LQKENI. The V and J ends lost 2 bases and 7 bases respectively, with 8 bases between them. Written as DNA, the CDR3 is TGTGCCAGCTCACCAAGAACGGGTGAAGCTTTCTTT. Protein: CASSPRTGEAFF.

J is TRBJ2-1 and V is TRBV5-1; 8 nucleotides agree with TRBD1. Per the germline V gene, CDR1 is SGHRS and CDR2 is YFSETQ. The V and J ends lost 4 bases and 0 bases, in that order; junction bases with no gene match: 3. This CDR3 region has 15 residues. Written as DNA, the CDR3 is TGCGCCAGCAGCCTCACAGGGGGCTCCTACAATGAGCAGTTCTTC. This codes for CASSLTGGSYNEQFF.